This is a list of T cell receptor beta chains from one sample in a study of T cells in Graves' hyperthyroidism and ophthalmopathy. Via MiXCR, TCRdb re-called the multiplex PCR reads, giving one row per CDR3 protein. The sample records about 560,000 distinct CDR3 sequences, 16% being singletons. The sequencing input was blood. The receptors here all came from a young woman with Graves' hyperthyroidism. The CDR3 runs from the conserved cysteine through the conserved F or W. Only some rows state a clone size, as once, few, many or a class for expanded clones.

clone_size v_call cdr3_aa
- TRBV9 CASSVETGGGEQFF
few TRBV4-1 CASSHSGTNTEAFF
many TRBV6-2/TRBV6-3 CASSRTGTGSYGYTF
- TRBV10-3 CAISDGGRTSGNTIYF
many TRBV12-3/TRBV12-4 CASSLWGAAYEQYF
many TRBV12-3/TRBV12-4 CASSFSGGGPYNEQFF
many TRBV5-1 CASSDRTSGTFYEQYF
many TRBV4-3 CASSQEDGGVTDTQYF
many TRBV4-2 CASSAMGRLALRSTDTQYF
many TRBV7-8 CASSFHSEHTF
many TRBV29-1 CSVRQGGTEAFF
many TRBV7-9 CASSPRTASSYEQYF
many TRBV11-2 CASSAVRDSSYNEQFF
few TRBV7-9 CASSLSGQVFNEQFF
- TRBV20-1 CSATRGLGEQFF
many TRBV24-1 CATSDVLAGTNEQYF
- TRBV6-2/TRBV6-3 CASSPWDLAGELAYGSYNEQFF
many TRBV12-3/TRBV12-4 CASSRTPITGGNEQFF
many TRBV11-2 CASSLNFGTDTQYF
few TRBV10-1 CASSERDIYEQYF
many TRBV7-9 CASIPSGSVGEQFF
- TRBV6-2/TRBV6-3 CASSYSQTFTDTQYF
few TRBV10-3 CAITETGFEQYF
- TRBV7-9 CASSFHQGGDYEQYF
few TRBV12-3/TRBV12-4 CASSPSHSSNLPQHF
many TRBV5-1 CASSPAGDYGYTF
- TRBV5-1 CASSVEGSGNQPQHF
few TRBV29-1 CSVELQSGNTIYF
many TRBV27 CASSLLGSPLAGGYEQYF
many TRBV2 CASRRDLNTEAFF
many TRBV7-2 CASNFQGRVYGYTF
- TRBV5-4 CASSIPSGNTGELFF
few TRBV4-3 CASSPETSGYNEQFF